The TCR beta chain under discussion was sequenced for a study of blood T cell repertoires in COVID-19. Study background: Donors in the United States, Italy and Spain gave samples during acute or convalescent COVID-19. Sources were T cells, B-cell-depleted T cells, or PBMCs; the material itself was cDNA or gDNA.

V gave up 0 bases and J gave up 4 bases, with 13 bases separating them. Germline V gene sequence: CDR1 SGHKS, CDR2 YYEKEE (reference sequence). The CDR3 consists of 15 residues. Original methodology: Amplified reference gene primers provided the basis for estimating nucleated cell counts. Only in-frame clones appear in the TCRdb table, and some are missing; sequencing was by immunoSEQ multiplex PCR. The V and J calls and the clone size are those of that table, but D and trimming were determined from the DNA. The sample consists of about 210,000 clones, 84% of them appearing once. The rearrangement joins TRBV5-5 to TRBJ1-1; TRBD1 might be the D (6 bases). The TCR was taken from a man aged 40-55 years who had recovered from COVID-19. The sample comprised peripheral blood. CDR3 region: CASSLEPARGTEAFF. The CDR3 DNA follows: TGTGCCAGCAGCTTGGAGCCGGCCAGGGGCACTGAAGCTTTCTTT.